This T cell receptor beta chain originates from a study of tissue T cells after allogeneic stem cell transplantation. Study observations and caveats: Shared clones across patients were few; motif clustering revealed tissue-specific shared signatures. Blood and spleen captured only part of the tissue TCR repertoire.

Sequencing of TCRbeta CDR3 at survey depth gave sequences and template counts. Using immunoSEQ multiplex PCR, the repertoire was profiled, and TCRdb retains in-frame clones only, with some absent. The sample records some 4,100 clones, approximately 50% being singletons. The CDR3 contains 13 residues. The germline V gene encodes CDR1 LGHNA and CDR2 YNLKQL (reference sequence). The V segment lost 6 bases and the J segment 4 bases; nucleotides outside the gene matches: 0. Turning to this clone: Its antigen is currently unknown. Germline and genes: mouse. The CDR3 is cut off 1 residue early in the read; its end comes from the germline J gene.

The time point denotes: mouse harvest day 7 after allogeneic transplant. Tail vein injection delivered 10^7 T-cell-depleted bone marrow cells and 10^6 splenic CD5+ T cells. Mice had MHC-mismatched B6 into BALB/c GVHD, sampled day 7 or 14. The sequence was collected from a female BALB/c mouse given C57BL/6 T cells with graft-versus-host disease after an allogeneic hematopoietic cell transplant. Sequenced material: gut tissue. The rearrangement uses TRBV5 and TRBJ2-5, with TRBD2 matching over 11 bases. The CDR3 DNA, read in part, is TGTGCCAGCAGGGACTGGGGGGAAGACACCCAGTAC. Translating it yields CASRDWGEDTQY. Given in full, the CDR3 is CASRDWGEDTQYF.